This record covers a single TCR beta chain. Its cognate antigen has yet to be identified. The sample holds no much larger clone one base away, and base qualities are not on file. Counted from cysteine to phenylalanine, this CDR3 has 19 amino acids. Only the CDR3 DNA stays, 57 bases, in frame from base 1. Compared with germline, V lacks 8 bases and J lacks 0 bases; bases without a gene match: 21. The germline V gene yields SGHTA for CDR1 and FQGTGA for CDR2. This sample stems from a study of brain T cells in children with intractable seizures (dated by TCRdb to about 2021). About the full investigation: As a first screen for immune gene transcripts, resected brain tissue from 53 pediatric epilepsy surgery cases was run on a NanoString immunology panel. Among the roughly 12 selected surgery cases, pre-surgery blood was additionally sequenced for eight, leaving four cases with brain tissue only. Results and caveats for the whole study, not just this receptor: Because sequencing depth was different between pre-surgery and post-surgery blood, clones absent from the pre-surgery sample may reflect undersampling. Viral specificity was inferred solely from CDR3 sequence similarity, and the HCMV serostatus of the patients was not known.

This specimen's time point label, per the study, means: resected brain tissue, or blood drawn just prior to surgery. The surgery cases showing the highest brain T cell transcript signatures were chosen for TCR beta chain sequencing of brain tissue and, when available, of blood. Before surgery, the patients had been given at least one anti-epileptic drug. TCR-sequenced patients were children with drug-resistant epilepsy due to tuberous sclerosis complex, focal cortical dysplasia, Rasmussen encephalitis or hemimegalencephaly. Blood samples were collected immediately before the epilepsy surgery. Bulk genomic DNA was extracted from unsorted brain tissue and whole blood with the Monarch genomic DNA purification kit. The immunoSEQ assay was applied to genomic DNA to generate the TCR beta chain sequences. The authors' pipeline ran thus. Any CDR3 sequence that did not begin with the conserved framework cysteine at position 104 was removed by hand. To get clonality, the normalized Shannon's Diversity Index was subtracted from one, giving values from 0 (maximal diversity) to 1 (oligoclonal). Chi-squared comparison-of-proportions tests assessed whether the same CDR3 differed in frequency between samples, such as brain versus blood. Public clonotypes were identified through searches of immuneACCESS, and similarity to known antiviral clonotypes was evaluated with the VDJdb browser. What TCRdb holds here is the immuneACCESS table cut down to in-frame rearrangements. Part of the clones is not present; checked against another copy, under half of the missing clones reflect an unresolved V gene, and the others are unexplained. V, J and clone size are those of that table, while D and trimming were read from the DNA. Here the sample has just under 65,000 clones; approximately 95% occur a single time. Roughly 0.38% of the sample is taken by the ten largest.

Sample: peripheral blood, taken at surgery. This receptor was obtained from a boy under two years old with focal cortical dysplasia and intractable seizures. The receptor chain draws on TRBV7-3 and TRBJ2-7, and TRBD2 aligns with 8 junction nucleotides. The CDR3 amino acid sequence is: CASRWGGVAGFRGSYEQYF. The bases read TGTGCCAGCCGGTGGGGCGGGGTAGCGGGATTCCGGGGCTCCTACGAGCAGTACTTC.